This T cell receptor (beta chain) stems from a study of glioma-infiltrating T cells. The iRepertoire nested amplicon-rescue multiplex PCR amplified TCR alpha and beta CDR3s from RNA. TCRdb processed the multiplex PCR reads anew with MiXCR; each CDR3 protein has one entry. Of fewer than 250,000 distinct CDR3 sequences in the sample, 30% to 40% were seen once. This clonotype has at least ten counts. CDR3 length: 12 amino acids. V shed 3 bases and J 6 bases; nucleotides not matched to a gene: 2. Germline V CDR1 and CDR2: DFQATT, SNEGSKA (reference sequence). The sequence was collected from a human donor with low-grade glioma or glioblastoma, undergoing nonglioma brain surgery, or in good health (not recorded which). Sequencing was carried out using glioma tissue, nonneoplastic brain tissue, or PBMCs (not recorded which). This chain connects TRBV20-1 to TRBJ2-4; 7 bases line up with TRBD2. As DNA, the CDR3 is TGCAGTGCTAGCCTAGCGGTAAACATTCAGTACTTC. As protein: CSASLAVNIQYF.